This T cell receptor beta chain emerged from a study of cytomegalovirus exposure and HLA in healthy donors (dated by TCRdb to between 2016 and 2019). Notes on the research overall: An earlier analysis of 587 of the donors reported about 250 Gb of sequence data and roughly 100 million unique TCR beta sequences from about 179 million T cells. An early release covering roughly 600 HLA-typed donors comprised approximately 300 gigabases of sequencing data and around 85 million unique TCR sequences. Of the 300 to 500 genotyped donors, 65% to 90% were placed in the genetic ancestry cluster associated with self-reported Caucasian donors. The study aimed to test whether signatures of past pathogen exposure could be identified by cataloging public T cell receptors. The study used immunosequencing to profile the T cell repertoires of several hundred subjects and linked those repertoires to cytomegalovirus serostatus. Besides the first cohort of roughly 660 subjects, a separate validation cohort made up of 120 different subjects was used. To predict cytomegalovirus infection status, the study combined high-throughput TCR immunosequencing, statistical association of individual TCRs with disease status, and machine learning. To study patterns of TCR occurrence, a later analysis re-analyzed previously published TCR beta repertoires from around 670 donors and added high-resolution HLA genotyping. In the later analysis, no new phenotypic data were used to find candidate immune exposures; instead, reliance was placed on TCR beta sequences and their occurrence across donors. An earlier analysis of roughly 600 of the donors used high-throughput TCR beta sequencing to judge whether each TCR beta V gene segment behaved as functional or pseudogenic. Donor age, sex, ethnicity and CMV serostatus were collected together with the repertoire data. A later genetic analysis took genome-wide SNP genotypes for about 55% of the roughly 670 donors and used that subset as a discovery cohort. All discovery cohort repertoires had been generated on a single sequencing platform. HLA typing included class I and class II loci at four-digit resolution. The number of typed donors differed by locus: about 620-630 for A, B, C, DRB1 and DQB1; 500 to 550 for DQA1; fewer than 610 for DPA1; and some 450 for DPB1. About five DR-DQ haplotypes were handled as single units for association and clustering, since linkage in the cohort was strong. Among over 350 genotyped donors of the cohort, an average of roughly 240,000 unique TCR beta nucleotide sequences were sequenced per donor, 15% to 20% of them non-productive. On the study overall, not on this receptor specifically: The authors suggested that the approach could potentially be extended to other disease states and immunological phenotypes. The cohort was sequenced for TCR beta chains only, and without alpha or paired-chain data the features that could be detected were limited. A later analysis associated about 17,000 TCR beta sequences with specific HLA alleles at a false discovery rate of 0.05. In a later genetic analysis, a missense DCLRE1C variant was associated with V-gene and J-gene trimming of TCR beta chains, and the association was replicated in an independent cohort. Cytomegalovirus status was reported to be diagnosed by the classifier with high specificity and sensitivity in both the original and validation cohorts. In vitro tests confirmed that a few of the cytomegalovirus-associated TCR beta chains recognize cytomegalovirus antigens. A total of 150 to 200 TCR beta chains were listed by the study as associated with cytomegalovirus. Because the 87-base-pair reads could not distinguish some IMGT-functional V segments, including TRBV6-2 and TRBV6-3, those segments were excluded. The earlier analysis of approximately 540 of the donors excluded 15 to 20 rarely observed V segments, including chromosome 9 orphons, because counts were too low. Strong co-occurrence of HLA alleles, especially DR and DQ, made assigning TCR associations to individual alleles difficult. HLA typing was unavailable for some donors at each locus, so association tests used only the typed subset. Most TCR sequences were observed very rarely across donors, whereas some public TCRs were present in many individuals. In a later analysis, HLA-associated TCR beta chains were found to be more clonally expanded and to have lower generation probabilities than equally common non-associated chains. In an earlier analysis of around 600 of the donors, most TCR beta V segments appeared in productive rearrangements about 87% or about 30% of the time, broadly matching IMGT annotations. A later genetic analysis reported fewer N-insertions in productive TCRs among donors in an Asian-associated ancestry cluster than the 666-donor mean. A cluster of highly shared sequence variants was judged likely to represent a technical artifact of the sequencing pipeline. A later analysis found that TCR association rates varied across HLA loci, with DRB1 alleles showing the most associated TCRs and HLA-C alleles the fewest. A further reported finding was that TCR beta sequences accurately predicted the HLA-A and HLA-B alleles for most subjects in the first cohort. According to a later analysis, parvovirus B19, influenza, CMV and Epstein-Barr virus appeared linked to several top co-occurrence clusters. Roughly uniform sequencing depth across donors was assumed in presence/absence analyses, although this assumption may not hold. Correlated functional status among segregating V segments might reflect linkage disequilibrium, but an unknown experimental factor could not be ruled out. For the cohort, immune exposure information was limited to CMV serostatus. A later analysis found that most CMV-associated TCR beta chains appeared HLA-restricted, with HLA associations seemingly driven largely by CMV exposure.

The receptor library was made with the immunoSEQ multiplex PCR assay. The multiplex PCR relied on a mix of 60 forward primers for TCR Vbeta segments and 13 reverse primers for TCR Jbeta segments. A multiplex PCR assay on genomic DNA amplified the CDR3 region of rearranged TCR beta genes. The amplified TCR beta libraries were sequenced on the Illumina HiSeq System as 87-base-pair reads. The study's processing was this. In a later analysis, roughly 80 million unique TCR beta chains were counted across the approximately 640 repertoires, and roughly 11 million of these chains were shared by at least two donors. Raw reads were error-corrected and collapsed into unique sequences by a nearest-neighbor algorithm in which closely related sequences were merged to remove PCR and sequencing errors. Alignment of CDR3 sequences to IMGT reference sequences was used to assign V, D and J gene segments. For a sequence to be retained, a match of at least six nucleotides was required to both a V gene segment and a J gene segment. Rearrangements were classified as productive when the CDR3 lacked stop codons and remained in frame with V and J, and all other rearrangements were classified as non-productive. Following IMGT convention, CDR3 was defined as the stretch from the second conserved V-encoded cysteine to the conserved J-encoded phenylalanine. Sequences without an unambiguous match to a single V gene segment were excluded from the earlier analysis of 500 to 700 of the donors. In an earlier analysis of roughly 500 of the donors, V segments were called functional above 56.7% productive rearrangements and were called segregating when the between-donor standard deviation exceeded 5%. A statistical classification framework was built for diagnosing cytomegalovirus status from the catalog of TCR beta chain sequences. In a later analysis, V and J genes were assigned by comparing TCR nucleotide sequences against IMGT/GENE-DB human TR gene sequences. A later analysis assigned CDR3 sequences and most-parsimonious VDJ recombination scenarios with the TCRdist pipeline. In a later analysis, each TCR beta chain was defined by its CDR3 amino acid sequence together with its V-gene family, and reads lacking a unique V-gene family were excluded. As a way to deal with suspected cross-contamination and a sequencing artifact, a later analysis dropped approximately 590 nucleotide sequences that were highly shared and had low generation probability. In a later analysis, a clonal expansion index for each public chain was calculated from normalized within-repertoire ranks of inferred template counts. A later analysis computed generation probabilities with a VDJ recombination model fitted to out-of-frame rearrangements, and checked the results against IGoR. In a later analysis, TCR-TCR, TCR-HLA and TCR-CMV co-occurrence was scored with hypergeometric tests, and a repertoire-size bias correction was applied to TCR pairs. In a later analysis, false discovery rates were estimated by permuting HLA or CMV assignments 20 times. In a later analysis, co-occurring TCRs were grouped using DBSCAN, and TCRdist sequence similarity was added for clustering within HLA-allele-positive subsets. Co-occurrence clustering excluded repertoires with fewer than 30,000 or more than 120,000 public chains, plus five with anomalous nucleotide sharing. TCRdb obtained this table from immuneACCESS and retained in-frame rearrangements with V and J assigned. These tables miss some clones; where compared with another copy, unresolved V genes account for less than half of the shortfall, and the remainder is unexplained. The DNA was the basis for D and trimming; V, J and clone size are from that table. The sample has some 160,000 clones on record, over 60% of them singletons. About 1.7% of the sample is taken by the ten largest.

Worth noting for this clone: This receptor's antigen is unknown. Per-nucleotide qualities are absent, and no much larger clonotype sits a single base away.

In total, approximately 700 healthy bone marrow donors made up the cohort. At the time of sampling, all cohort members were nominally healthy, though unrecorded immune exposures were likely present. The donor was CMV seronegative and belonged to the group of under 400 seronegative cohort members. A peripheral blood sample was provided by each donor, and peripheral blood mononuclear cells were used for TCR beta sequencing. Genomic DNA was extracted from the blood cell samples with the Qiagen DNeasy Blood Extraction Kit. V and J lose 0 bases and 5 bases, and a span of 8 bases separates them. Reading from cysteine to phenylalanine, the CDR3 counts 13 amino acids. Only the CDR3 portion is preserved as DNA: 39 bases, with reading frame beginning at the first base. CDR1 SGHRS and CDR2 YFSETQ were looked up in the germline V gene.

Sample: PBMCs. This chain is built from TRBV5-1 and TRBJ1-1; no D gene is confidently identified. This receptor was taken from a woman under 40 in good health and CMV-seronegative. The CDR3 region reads CASSLDWATEAFF. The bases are TGCGCCAGCAGCTTGGATTGGGCGACTGAAGCTTTCTTT.